The subject of this entry is one T cell receptor beta chain. These data originate in a study of control samples from healthy donors and cancer patients. Trimming shortened V by 0 bases and J by 0 bases, and 11 bases separated the two germline ends. The CDR3 length is 16 residues. CDR1 and CDR2 from the germline V gene are PRHDT and FYEKMQ (reference sequence). TCRdb keeps only in-frame clones here, not all; method: immunoSEQ multiplex PCR. In the table there are over 150,000 clones, about 90% of which are singletons. Material for sequencing was blood. V and J are TRBV13 and TRBJ1-2, with D unresolved. This TCR derives from a woman between 40 and 55 years old in good health. CDR3 region: CASSLGVDPANYGYTF. DNA of the CDR3: TGTGCCAGCAGCTTAGGGGTCGACCCAGCTAACTATGGCTACACCTTC.